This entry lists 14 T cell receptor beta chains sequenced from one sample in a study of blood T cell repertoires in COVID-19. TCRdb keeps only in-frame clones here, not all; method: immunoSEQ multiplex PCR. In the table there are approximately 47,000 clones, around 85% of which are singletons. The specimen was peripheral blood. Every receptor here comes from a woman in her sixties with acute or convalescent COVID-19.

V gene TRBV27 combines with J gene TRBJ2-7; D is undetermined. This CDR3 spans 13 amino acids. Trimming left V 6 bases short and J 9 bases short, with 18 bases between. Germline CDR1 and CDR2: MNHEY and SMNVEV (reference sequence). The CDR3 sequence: CASSPYDIVGQYF. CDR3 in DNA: TGTGCCAGCAGCCCATATGATATTGTCGGGCAGTACTTC.

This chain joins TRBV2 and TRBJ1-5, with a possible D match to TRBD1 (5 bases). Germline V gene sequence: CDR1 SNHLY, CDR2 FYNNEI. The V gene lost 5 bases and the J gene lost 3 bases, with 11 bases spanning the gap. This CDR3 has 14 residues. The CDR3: CASSSDSFNQPQHF. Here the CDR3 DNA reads TGTGCCAGCAGTTCCGACAGTTTCAATCAGCCCCAGCATTTT.

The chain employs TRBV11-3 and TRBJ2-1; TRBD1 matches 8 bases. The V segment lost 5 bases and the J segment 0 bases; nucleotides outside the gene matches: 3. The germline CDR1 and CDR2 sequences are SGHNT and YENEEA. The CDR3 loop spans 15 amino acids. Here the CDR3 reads CASSAGQDSYNEQFF. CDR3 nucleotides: TGTGCCAGCAGCGCGGGACAGGACTCCTACAATGAGCAGTTCTTC.

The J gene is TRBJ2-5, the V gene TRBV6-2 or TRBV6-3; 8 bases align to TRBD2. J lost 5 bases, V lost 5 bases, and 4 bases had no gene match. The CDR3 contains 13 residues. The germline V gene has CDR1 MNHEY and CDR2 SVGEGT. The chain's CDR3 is CASSRAGVETQYF. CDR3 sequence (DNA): TGTGCCAGCAGTAGAGCGGGAGTTGAGACCCAGTACTTC.

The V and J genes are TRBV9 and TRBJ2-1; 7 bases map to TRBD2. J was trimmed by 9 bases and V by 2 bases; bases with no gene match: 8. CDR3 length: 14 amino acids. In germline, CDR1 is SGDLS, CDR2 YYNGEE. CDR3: CASSVSTSLSEQFF. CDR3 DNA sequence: TGTGCCAGCAGCGTCTCGACTAGCTTAAGTGAGCAGTTCTTC.

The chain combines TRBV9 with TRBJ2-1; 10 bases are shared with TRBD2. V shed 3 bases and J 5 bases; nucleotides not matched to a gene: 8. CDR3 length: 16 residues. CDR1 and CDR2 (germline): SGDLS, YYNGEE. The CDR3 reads CASSDPRTSGDNEQFF. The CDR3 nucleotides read TGTGCCAGCAGCGATCCCCGGACTAGCGGAGACAATGAGCAGTTCTTC.

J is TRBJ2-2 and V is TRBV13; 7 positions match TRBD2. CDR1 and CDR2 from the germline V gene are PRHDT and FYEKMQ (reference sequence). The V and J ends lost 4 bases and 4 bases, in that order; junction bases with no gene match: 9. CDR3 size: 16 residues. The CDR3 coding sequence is TGTGCCAGCAGCTCCCCTTTGGCGGGGGTCACCGGGGAGCTGTTTTTT. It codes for CASSSPLAGVTGELFF.

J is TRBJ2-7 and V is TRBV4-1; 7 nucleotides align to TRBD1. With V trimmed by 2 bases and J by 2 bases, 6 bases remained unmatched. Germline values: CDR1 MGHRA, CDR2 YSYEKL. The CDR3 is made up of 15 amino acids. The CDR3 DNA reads TGCGCCAGCAGCCAAAGAAGCGGACAGGCCTACGAGCAGTACTTC. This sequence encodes CASSQRSGQAYEQYF.

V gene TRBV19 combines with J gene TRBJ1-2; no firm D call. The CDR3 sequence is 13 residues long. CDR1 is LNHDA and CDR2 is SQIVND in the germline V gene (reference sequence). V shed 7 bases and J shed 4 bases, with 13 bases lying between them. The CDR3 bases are TGTGCCAGTACTGAGAGCGGCCCCTATGGCTACACCTTC. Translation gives CASTESGPYGYTF.

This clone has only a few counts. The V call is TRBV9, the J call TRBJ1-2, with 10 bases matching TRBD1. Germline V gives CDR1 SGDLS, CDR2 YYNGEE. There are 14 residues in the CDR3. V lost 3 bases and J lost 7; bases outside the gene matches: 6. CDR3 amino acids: CASSEGGQGFGYTF. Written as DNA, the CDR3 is TGTGCCAGCAGCGAAGGGGGACAGGGGTTTGGCTACACCTTC.

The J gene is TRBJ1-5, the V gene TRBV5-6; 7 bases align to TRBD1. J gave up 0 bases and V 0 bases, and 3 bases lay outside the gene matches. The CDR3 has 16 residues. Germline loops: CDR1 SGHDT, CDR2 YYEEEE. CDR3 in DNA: TGTGCCAGCAGCTTGGGAGGGACAGCTAGCAATCAGCCCCAGCATTTT. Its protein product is CASSLGGTASNQPQHF.

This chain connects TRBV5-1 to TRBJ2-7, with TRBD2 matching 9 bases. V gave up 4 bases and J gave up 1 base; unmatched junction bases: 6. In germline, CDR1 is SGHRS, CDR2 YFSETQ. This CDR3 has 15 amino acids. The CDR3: CASSLRLADSYEQYF. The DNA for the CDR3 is TGCGCCAGCAGCCTGAGACTAGCGGATTCCTACGAGCAGTACTTC.

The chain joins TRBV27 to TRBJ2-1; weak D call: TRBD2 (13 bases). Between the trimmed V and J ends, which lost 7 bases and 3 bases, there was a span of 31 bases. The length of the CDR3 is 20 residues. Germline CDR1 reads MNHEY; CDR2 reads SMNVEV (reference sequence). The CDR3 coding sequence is TGTGCCAGCACGGGACAGGGGGCCAGGGGACTAGCGGGAATCTACAATGAGCAGTTCTTC. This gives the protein CASTGQGARGLAGIYNEQFF.

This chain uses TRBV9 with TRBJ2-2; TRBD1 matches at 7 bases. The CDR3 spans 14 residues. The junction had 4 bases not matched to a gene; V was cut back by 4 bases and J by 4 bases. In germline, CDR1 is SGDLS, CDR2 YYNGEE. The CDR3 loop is CASSLTGITGELFF. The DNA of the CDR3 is TGTGCCAGCAGCCTGACAGGGATCACCGGGGAGCTGTTTTTT.